This T cell receptor (beta chain) was sequenced for a study of cytotoxic CD8 clonotypes in ibrutinib-treated CLL. Study summary: In all, more than ten patients were relapsed/refractory, some 14 were treatment-naive and roughly 18 were IGHV unmutated. Response samples were taken after a median of approximately 13 months on treatment, range 6 to 36.

Libraries were prepared by immunoSEQ multiplex PCR; TCRdb keeps only in-frame clonotypes and omits some of them. The sample records around 330,000 clones, 60% to 80% being singletons. Comment on this clone: No antigen is known for it.

V shed 5 bases and J shed 2 bases, with 16 bases lying between them. CDR3 size: 15 residues. CDR1 and CDR2 (germline): MNHNS, SASEGT. The study, taken as a whole, reports: Having risen at ibrutinib response, clonality had fallen back toward baseline by progression.

The rearrangement joins TRBV6-1 to TRBJ2-7; TRBD2 is a possible D gene (5 bases). This TCR derives from a human donor with chronic lymphocytic leukemia. The sequences come from PBMCs, collected after 36 months of ibrutinib treatment. The CDR3 DNA sequence: TGTGCCAGCAGTACCCAGAGCGGAGCCCCCTACGAGCAGTACTTC. This gives the protein CASSTQSGAPYEQYF.